This TCR beta chain is drawn from a study of T cell responses to AZD1222 COVID-19 vaccine. General observations from the study: The peak T cell response came first, and repertoires were sampled only after it. Unmutated regions of variants are reportedly targeted by nearly half of spike-specific TCRs. There were mostly white British donors and more females than males, and clonal diversity was possibly underestimated. CD4 TCRs covered the whole spike, strongest at regions 160-218 and 743-854.

A word on this clone: Its target is unknown.

The repertoire was sequenced with immunoSEQ multiplex PCR; TCRdb's copy has only in-frame clones and lacks some. The repertoire holds about 84,000 clones, with roughly nine tenths as singletons. The V end was cut by 7 bases, the J end by 4 bases, with 18 bases between. CDR1 is MRHNA, CDR2 SNTAGT, per germline. The CDR3 spans 15 residues. The source of this sequence is an adult in good health. The starting material was peripheral blood, obtained on day 0 of AZD1222 vaccination. The rearrangement joins TRBV6-4 to TRBJ2-3; D perhaps matches TRBD2 (6 bases). CDR3 residues: CASKARSGTADTQYF. DNA of the CDR3: TGTGCCAGCAAAGCTCGTAGCGGTACTGCAGATACGCAGTATTTT.